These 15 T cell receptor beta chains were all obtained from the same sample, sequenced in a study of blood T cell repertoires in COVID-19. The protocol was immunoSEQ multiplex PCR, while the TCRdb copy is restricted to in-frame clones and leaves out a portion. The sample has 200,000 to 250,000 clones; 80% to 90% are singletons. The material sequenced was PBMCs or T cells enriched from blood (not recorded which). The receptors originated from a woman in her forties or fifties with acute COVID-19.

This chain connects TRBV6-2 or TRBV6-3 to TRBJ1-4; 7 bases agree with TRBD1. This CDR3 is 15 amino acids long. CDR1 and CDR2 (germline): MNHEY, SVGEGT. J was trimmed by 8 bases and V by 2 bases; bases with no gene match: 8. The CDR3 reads CASSYAAGGREKLFF. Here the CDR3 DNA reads TGTGCCAGCAGTTACGCGGCAGGGGGAAGGGAAAAACTGTTTTTT.

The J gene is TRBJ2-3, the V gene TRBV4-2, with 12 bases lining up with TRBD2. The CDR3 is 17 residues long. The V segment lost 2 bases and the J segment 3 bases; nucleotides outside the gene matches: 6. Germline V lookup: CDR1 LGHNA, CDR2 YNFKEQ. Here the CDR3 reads CASSQTGTSGLTDTQYF. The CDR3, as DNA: TGTGCCAGCAGCCAAACCGGGACTAGCGGGTTGACAGATACGCAGTATTTT.

The CDR3 region is CASSSNGQGIPYGYTF. The CDR3, as DNA: TGTGCCAGCAGCTCAAATGGACAGGGTATTCCCTATGGCTACACCTTC. This chain joins TRBV7-8 and TRBJ1-2, with 8 bases aligning to TRBD1. CDR1 is SGHVS and CDR2 is FQNEAQ in the germline V gene. This CDR3 contains 16 residues. The trim removed 4 bases at V and 4 bases at J, leaving 11 bases unmatched.

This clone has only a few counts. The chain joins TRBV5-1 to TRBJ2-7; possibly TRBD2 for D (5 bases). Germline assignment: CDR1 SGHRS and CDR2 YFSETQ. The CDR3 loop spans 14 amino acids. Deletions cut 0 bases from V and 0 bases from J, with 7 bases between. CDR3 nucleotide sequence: TGCGCCAGCAGCTTGGCGGGGAACTCCTACGAGCAGTACTTC. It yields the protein CASSLAGNSYEQYF.

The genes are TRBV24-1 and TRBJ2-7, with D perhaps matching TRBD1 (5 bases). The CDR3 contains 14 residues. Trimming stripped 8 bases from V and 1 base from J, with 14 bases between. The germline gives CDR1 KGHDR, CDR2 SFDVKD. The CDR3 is CATTNRQYSYEQYF. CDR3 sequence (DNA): TGTGCCACCACCAACAGACAGTATTCCTACGAGCAGTACTTC.

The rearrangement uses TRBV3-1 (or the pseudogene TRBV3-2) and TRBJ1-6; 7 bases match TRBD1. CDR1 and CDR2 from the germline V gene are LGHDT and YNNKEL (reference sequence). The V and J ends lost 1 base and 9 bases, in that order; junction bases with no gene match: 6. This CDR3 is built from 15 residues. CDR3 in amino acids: CASSQGRQGVSPLHF. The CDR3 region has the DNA TGTGCCAGCAGCCAAGGCAGACAGGGAGTTTCACCCCTCCACTTT.

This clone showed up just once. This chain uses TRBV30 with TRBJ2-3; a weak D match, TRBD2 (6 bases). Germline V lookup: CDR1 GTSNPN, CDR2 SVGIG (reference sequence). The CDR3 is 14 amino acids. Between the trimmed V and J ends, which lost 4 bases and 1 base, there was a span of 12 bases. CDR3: CAWTPSGGTDTQYF. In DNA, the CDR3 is TGTGCCTGGACCCCCTCGGGAGGCACAGATACGCAGTATTTT.

CDR3 sequence: CASSGDLQVEQYF. CDR3 sequence (DNA): TGTGCCAGTAGTGGTGACCTCCAGGTCGAGCAGTACTTC. This rearrangement joins TRBV19 to TRBJ2-7, with D hard to call. The CDR3 is 13 residues long. Trimming shortened V by 5 bases and J by 6 bases, and 14 bases separated the two germline ends. The V gene's germline CDR1 is LNHDA and CDR2 SQIVND (reference sequence).

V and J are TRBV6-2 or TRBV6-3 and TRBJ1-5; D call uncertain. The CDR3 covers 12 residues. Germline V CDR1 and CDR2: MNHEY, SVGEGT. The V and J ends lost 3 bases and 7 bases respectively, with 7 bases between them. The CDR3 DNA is TGTGCCAGCAGTTATCGCAGGCAGCCCCAGCATTTT. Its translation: CASSYRRQPQHF.

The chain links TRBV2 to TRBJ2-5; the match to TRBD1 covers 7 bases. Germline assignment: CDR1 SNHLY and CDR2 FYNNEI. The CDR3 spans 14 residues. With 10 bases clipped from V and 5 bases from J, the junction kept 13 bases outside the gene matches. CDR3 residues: CANNRQGAWETQYF. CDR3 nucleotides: TGTGCCAATAATCGACAGGGTGCGTGGGAGACCCAGTACTTC.

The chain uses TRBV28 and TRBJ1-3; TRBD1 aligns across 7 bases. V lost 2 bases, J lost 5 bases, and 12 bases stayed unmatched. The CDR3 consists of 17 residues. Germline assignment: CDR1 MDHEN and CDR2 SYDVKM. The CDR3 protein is CASSLRFRRGRRNTIYF. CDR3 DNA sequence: TGTGCCAGCAGTTTAAGGTTTCGGAGGGGGCGAAGAAACACCATATATTTT.

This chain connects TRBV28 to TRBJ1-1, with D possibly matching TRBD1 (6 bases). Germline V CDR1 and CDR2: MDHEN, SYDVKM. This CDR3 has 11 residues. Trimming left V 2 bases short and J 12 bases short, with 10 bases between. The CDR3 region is CASSLNRETFF. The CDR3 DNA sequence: TGTGCCAGCAGTTTAAACAGGGAGACTTTCTTT. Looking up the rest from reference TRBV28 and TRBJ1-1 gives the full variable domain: DVKVTQSSRYLVKRTGEKVFLECVQDMDHENMFWYRQDPGLGLRLIYFSYDVKMKEKGDIPEGYSVSREKKERFSLILESASTNQTSMYLCASSLNRETFFGQGTRLTVV.

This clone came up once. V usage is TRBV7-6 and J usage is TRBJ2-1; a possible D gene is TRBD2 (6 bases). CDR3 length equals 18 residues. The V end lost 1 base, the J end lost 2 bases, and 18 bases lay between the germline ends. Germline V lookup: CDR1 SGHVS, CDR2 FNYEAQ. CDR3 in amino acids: CASSLGSTVGGAYNEQFF. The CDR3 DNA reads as TGTGCCAGCAGCTTAGGTTCGACCGTCGGGGGAGCCTACAATGAGCAGTTCTTC.

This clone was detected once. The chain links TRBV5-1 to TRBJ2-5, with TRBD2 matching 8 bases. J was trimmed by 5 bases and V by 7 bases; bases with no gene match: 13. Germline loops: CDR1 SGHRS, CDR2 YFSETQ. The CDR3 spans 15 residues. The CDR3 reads CASATGSGSRETQYF. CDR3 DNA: TGCGCCAGCGCGACGGGCAGCGGGAGTCGGGAGACCCAGTACTTC.

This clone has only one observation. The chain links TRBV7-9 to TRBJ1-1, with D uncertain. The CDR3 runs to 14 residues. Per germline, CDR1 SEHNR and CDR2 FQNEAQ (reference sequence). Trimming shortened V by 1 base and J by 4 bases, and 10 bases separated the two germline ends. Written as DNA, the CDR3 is TGTGCCAGCAGCTTAGTCACCTTGGCCACTGAAGCTTTCTTT. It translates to CASSLVTLATEAFF.